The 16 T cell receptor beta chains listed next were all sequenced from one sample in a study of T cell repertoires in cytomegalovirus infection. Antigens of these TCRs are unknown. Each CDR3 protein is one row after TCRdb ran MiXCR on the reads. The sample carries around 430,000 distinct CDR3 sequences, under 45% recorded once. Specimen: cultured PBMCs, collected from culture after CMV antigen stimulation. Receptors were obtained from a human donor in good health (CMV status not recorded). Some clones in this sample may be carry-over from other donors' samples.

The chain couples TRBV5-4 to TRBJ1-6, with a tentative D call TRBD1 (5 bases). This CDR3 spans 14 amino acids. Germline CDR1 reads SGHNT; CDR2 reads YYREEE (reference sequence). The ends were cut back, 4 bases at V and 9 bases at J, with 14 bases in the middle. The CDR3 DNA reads TGTGCCAGCAGCGCGGGGACGGTTACTTCACCCCTCCACTTT. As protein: CASSAGTVTSPLHF.

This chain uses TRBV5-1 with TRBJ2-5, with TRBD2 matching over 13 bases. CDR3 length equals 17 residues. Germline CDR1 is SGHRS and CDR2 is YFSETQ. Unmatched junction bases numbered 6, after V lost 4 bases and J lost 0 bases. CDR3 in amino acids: CASSTGLAGVDQETQYF. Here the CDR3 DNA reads TGCGCCAGCAGCACAGGACTAGCGGGGGTTGACCAAGAGACCCAGTACTTC.

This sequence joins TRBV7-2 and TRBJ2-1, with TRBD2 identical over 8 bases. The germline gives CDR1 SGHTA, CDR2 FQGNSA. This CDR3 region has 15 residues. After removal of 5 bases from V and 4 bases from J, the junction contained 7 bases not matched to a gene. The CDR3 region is CASSTAGGPYNEQFF. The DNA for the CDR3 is TGTGCCAGCAGCACGGCGGGAGGTCCGTACAATGAGCAGTTCTTC.

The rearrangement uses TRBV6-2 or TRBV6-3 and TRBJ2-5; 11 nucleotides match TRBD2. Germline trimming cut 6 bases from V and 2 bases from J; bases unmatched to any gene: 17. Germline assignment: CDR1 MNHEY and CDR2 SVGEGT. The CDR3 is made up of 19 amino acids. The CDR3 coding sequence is TGTGCCAGCAGGCGCCCGACCGGGACTAGCGGCCGGGGACAAGAGACCCAGTACTTC. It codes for CASRRPTGTSGRGQETQYF.

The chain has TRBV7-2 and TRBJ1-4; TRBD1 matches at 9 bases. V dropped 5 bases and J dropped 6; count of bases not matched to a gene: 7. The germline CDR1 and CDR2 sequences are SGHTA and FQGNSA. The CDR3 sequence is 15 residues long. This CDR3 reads CASSPHRGRDEKLFF. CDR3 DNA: TGTGCCAGCAGCCCGCACAGGGGGCGGGATGAAAAACTGTTTTTT.

Here the CDR3 reads CASSSPGQGIYEQYF. The CDR3 DNA follows: TGTGCCAGCAGCTCTCCGGGACAGGGGATCTACGAGCAGTACTTC. The chain has TRBV7-9 and TRBJ2-7, with 10 bases matching TRBD1. CDR1 SEHNR and CDR2 FQNEAQ come from the germline V gene (reference sequence). This CDR3 comprises 15 residues. After removal of 4 bases from V and 3 bases from J, the junction contained 6 bases not matched to a gene. The whole variable domain, remainder taken from reference TRBV7-9 and TRBJ2-7, is DTGVSQNPRHKITKRGQNVTFRCDPISEHNRLYWYRQTLGQGPEFLTYFQNEAQLEKSRLLSDRFSAERPKGSFSTLEIQRTEQGDSAMYLCASSSPGQGIYEQYFGPGTRLTVT.

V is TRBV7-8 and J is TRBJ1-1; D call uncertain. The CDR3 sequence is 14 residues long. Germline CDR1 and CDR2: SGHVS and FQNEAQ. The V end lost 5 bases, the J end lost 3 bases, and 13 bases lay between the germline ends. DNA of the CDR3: TGTGCCAGCAGCGAAGCAGGTATATACACTGAAGCTTTCTTT. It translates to CASSEAGIYTEAFF.

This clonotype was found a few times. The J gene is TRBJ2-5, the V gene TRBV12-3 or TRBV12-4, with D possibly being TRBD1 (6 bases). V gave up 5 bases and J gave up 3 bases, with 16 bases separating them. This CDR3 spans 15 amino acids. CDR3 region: CASSPGTTREETQYF. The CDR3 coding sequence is TGTGCCAGCAGTCCCGGGACAACCCGGGAAGAGACCCAGTACTTC.

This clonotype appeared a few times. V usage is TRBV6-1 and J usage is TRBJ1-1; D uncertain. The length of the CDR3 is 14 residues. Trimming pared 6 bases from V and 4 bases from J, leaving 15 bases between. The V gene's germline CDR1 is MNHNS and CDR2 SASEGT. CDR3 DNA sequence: TGTGCCAGCAGCGCGACACCGATTTCCACTGAAGCTTTCTTT. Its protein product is CASSATPISTEAFF.

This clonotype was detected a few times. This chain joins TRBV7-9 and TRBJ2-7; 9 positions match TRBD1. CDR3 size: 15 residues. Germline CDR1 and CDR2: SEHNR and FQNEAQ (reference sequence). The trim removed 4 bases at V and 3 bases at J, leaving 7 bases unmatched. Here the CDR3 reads CASSWGQGAGYEQYF. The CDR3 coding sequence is TGTGCCAGCAGCTGGGGACAGGGAGCGGGCTACGAGCAGTACTTC.

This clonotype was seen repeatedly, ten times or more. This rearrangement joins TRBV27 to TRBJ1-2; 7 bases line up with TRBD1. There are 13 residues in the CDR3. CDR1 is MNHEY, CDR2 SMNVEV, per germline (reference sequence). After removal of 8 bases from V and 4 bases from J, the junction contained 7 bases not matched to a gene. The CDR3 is CASGGQYSYGYTF. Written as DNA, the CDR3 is TGTGCCAGCGGGGGACAGTACTCCTATGGCTACACCTTC.

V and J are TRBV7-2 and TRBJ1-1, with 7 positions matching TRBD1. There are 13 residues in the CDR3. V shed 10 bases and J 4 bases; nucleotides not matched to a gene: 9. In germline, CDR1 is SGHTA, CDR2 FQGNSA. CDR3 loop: CAISGGMGTEAFF. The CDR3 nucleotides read TGTGCCATCTCAGGGGGGATGGGCACTGAAGCTTTCTTT.

DNA of the CDR3: TGTGCCACCAGTGATTTCAGGGGGCGTGAGAACAATCAGCCCCAGCATTTT. It codes for CATSDFRGRENNQPQHF. V gene TRBV24-1 combines with J gene TRBJ1-5, with 8 positions matching TRBD1. Losses at the gene ends were 1 base for V and 3 bases for J; bases not matched to a gene: 7. In germline, CDR1 is KGHDR, CDR2 SFDVKD. The CDR3 extends over 17 amino acids.

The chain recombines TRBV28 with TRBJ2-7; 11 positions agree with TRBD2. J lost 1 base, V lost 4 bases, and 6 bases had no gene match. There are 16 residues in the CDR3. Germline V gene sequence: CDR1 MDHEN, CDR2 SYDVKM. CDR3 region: CASSSHTSGGSYEQYF. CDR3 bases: TGTGCCAGCAGTTCACATACTAGCGGGGGTTCCTACGAGCAGTACTTC.

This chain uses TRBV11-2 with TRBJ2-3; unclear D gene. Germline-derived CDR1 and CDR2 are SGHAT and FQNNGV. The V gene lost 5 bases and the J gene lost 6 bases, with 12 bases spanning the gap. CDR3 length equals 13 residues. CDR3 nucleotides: TGTGCCAGCAGCCCACCCTGGGCCGATACGCAGTATTTT. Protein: CASSPPWADTQYF.

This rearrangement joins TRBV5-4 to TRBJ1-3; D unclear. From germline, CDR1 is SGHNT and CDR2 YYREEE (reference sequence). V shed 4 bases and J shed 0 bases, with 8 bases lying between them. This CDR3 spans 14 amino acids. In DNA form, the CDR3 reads TGTGCCAGCAGCGGCCCGGGCTCTGGAAACACCATATATTTT. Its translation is CASSGPGSGNTIYF.